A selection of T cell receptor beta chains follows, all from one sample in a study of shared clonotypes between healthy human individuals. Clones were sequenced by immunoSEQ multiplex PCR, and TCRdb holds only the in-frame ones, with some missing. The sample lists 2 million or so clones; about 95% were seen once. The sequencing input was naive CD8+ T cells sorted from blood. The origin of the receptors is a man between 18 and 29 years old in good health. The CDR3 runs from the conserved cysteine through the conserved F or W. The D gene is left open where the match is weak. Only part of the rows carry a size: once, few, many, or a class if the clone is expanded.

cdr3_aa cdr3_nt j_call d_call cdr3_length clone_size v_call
CASSLVRLDTQYF TGCGCCAGCAGCTTGGTACGATTGGATACGCAGTATTTT TRBJ2-3 . 13 once TRBV5-1
CASSPTGGNEQYF TGCGCCAGCAGCCCGACAGGGGGCAACGAGCAGTACTTC TRBJ2-7 TRBD1 13 once TRBV5-1
CASLSDHTTAQETQYF TGTGCCAGCCTATCGGACCACACGACGGCACAAGAGACCCAGTACTTC TRBJ2-5 . 16 . TRBV11-2
CASSPGTGEYEQYF TGCGCCAGCAGCCCTGGGACAGGCGAGTACGAGCAGTACTTC TRBJ2-7 TRBD1 14 . TRBV4-3
CASSLESQGAGETQYF TGCGCCAGCAGCTTGGAGAGCCAGGGGGCCGGAGAGACCCAGTACTTC TRBJ2-5 TRBD1 16 . TRBV5-1
CASSLLTSGAYNEQFF TGTGCCAGCAGTTTATTGACTAGCGGAGCCTACAATGAGCAGTTCTTC TRBJ2-1 TRBD2 16 . TRBV27
CAWSVWDSEKLFF TGTGCCTGGAGTGTATGGGACAGTGAAAAACTGTTTTTT TRBJ1-4 TRBD1 13 . TRBV30
CASSSGEGQETQYF TGCGCCAGCAGCTCCGGGGAGGGACAAGAGACCCAGTACTTC TRBJ2-5 TRBD2 14 few TRBV5-1
CASSFWTSGSSYNEQFF TGTGCCAGCAGTTTTTGGACTAGCGGGAGCTCCTACAATGAGCAGTTCTTC TRBJ2-1 TRBD2 17 . TRBV27
CASNPLGTAEQYF TGTGCCAGCAACCCCCTCGGGACGGCTGAGCAGTACTTC TRBJ2-7 . 13 . TRBV6-5
CASSYGTSAHNEQFF TGTGCCAGCAGTTACGGGACTAGCGCCCACAATGAGCAGTTCTTC TRBJ2-1 TRBD2 15 . TRBV6-5
CASSVVAGTALNTEAFF TGTGCCAGCAGCGTAGTCGCCGGGACAGCCCTGAACACTGAAGCTTTCTTT TRBJ1-1 TRBD1 17 . TRBV9
CASSEGHSSSYEQYF TGTGCCAGTAGCGAGGGTCATAGTAGCTCCTACGAGCAGTACTTC TRBJ2-7 . 15 . TRBV19
CAISVPPGGSDTQYF TGTGCCATCAGTGTCCCTCCAGGGGGGTCAGATACGCAGTATTTT TRBJ2-3 . 15 . TRBV10-3
CTSSHILGSPLAKNIQYF TGCACCAGCAGCCACATATTGGGTTCACCTTTAGCCAAAAACATTCAGTACTTC TRBJ2-4 . 18 . TRBV1
CASSQGVGLNYEQYF TGCGCCAGCAGCCAAGGCGTTGGACTTAACTACGAGCAGTACTTC TRBJ2-7 . 15 . TRBV4-3
CASRVSVDEQYF TGTGCCAGCAGGGTCTCTGTTGACGAGCAGTACTTC TRBJ2-7 . 12 . TRBV2
CASSFSRGREQFF TGTGCCAGCAGTTTCTCGCGGGGGCGTGAGCAGTTCTTC TRBJ2-1 . 13 . TRBV27
CASAPAGNYEQYF TGCGCCAGCGCTCCCGCAGGGAACTACGAGCAGTACTTC TRBJ2-7 . 13 . TRBV4-1
CASSREVGGDTQYF TGTGCCAGCAGCCGTGAGGTGGGGGGAGATACGCAGTATTTT TRBJ2-3 . 14 . TRBV6-5
CASSLIQGNYGYTF TGTGCCAGCAGTTTAATACAGGGGAACTATGGCTACACCTTC TRBJ1-2 TRBD1 14 . TRBV27
CAVTDSSYEQYF TGTGCCGTCACGGACTCCTCCTACGAGCAGTACTTC TRBJ2-7 . 12 . TRBV6-6
CAIMEAKNYGYTF TGTGCCATCATGGAAGCTAAAAACTATGGCTACACCTTC TRBJ1-2 . 13 . TRBV6-5
CASSFAGTGSHEQYF TGTGCCAGCAGTTTCGCCGGGACAGGGTCTCACGAGCAGTACTTC TRBJ2-7 TRBD1 15 few TRBV6-5
CASSQDGAGGYEQYF TGCGCCAGCAGCCAAGATGGGGCAGGGGGCTACGAGCAGTACTTC TRBJ2-7 TRBD1 15 . TRBV4-1